Below, one T cell receptor (beta chain) is given with its context. What the recovered Cohort 3 donors had was two negative PCRs, clearance, or symptom resolution. This table comes from immunoSEQ multiplex PCR, and its TCRdb copy is limited to in-frame clones, with some not included. This sample has approximately 170,000 clones, with around 82% found just once. The data are from a study of blood T cell repertoires in COVID-19. Study overall: There were acute and convalescent COVID-19 samples, and they came from the United States, Italy and Spain.

The V end lost 2 bases, the J end lost 9 bases, and 11 bases lay between the germline ends. There are 13 residues in the CDR3. The V gene's germline CDR1 is LNHNV and CDR2 YYDKDF (reference sequence). The genes are TRBV15 and TRBJ2-1, with a possible D match to TRBD1 (6 bases). Sequenced material: PBMCs or T cells enriched from blood (not recorded which). This clonotype originated in a middle-aged man who had recovered from COVID-19. The CDR3 nucleotides read TGTGCCACCAGCAGACTTCTACAGGGTGAGCAGTTCTTC. This gives the protein CATSRLLQGEQFF.